This T cell receptor (beta chain) was profiled in a study of chemoradiotherapy in HPV16-positive cancers. To note about this clone: The target antigen is unknown.

V gave up 3 bases and J gave up 11 bases; unmatched junction bases: 8. CDR3 length: 15 amino acids. Germline V CDR1 and CDR2: SGHRS, YFSETQ. Over chemoradiotherapy, repertoires were sampled more than once. Produced via immunoSEQ multiplex PCR; TCRdb's table is partial and in-frame only. The sample has about 30,000 clones, about 90% seen once. Overall study findings and caveats: HPV-responsive T-cell expansion during chemoradiotherapy was linked to improved recurrence-free survival in HPV16-positive patients.

The TCR sequence derives from a human donor with HPV-associated anogenital cancer. The V call is TRBV5-1, the J call TRBJ2-1, with 13 bases fitting TRBD2. The sequenced sample was blood, obtained from a patient who underwent chemoradiotherapy. Here the CDR3 DNA reads TGCGCCAGCAGCTGGGGACTAGCGGGGACTAGGAAGCAGTTCTTC. Amino acids: CASSWGLAGTRKQFF.